This TCR beta chain was recovered during a study of blood T cell repertoires in COVID-19. Study summary: Specimens from acute and convalescent COVID-19 originated in the United States, Italy and Spain. The analysed material was cDNA or gDNA that came from T cells, B-cell-depleted T cells, or PBMCs.

Germline V gene data show CDR1 as SGHTA and CDR2 as FQGNSA. The CDR3 is 17 residues long. V shed 5 bases and J 0 bases; nucleotides not matched to a gene: 7. How the authors handled the data: Using reference gene primer amplification, nucleated cell counts were estimated. Assay used: immunoSEQ multiplex PCR; TCRdb lists only in-frame clones, some missing. That table is the source of V, J and clone size, and D and trimming were worked out from the DNA. This table has fewer than 450,000 clones, under 95% appearing once. The source is a woman aged 18 to 35 who had recovered from COVID-19. This chain joins TRBV7-2 and TRBJ2-6, with 7 nucleotides matching TRBD2. Sequences were obtained from peripheral blood. Written as DNA, the CDR3 is TGTGCCAGCAGCCTCCGTGGGGGGGGCTCTGGGGCCAACGTCCTGACTTTC. It codes for CASSLRGGGSGANVLTF.